The 22 T cell receptor beta chains presented below share a single source sample, sequenced in a study of T cell changes during pregnancy in multiple sclerosis. Data came from immunoSEQ multiplex PCR; TCRdb stores just in-frame clones and leaves some out. The sample comprises about 43,000 clones, 85% to 90% of which are singletons, and 4.5% to 5.5% rests with the top ten. This specimen consisted of peripheral blood, obtained in the second trimester of pregnancy. These receptors originate from a female donor in good health, enrolled as a control in a pregnancy study.

The chain links TRBV2 to TRBJ2-7; a possible D gene is TRBD2 (6 bases). V was pared by 7 bases and J by 2 bases, with 12 bases between. Germline CDR1 and CDR2: SNHLY and FYNNEI. The CDR3 has 13 amino acids. The CDR3 DNA follows: TGTGCCAGCATCGGTCCGGGAGCCTACGAGCAGTACTTC. Translated, it gives CASIGPGAYEQYF.

This clone came up once. The chain is built from TRBV9 and TRBJ2-7; 9 bases map to TRBD1. J gave up 0 bases and V 6 bases, and 16 bases lay outside the gene matches. The CDR3 sequence is 18 residues long. Germline V lookup: CDR1 SGDLS, CDR2 YYNGEE. DNA for the CDR3: TGTGCCAGCAATCCGGGGACAGGGTCCTTAACTAGCTCCTACGAGCAGTACTTC. It is translated as CASNPGTGSLTSSYEQYF. The full variable domain, with the rest looked up from reference TRBV9 and TRBJ2-7, is DSGVTQTPKHLITATGQRVTLRCSPRSGDLSVYWYQQSLDQGLQFLIQYYNGEERAKGNILERFSAQQFPDLHSELNLSSLELGDSALYFCASNPGTGSLTSSYEQYFGPGTRLTVT.

The chain links TRBV7-2 to TRBJ1-2, with 7 bases identical to TRBD1. The germline CDR1 and CDR2 sequences are SGHTA and FQGNSA. The CDR3 is 15 residues long. With V trimmed by 0 bases and J by 4 bases, 5 bases remained unmatched. CDR3 protein: CASSLARQGPYGYTF. DNA of the CDR3: TGTGCCAGCAGCTTAGCGAGACAGGGTCCCTATGGCTACACCTTC.

The chain links TRBV19 to TRBJ1-2; 9 nucleotides line up with TRBD1. The CDR3 length is 16 residues. CDR1 and CDR2 (germline): LNHDA, SQIVND (reference sequence). After removal of 3 bases from V and 7 bases from J, the junction contained 12 bases not matched to a gene. The CDR3 loop reads CASSIPTGGLSSGYTF. Here the CDR3 DNA reads TGTGCCAGTAGTATCCCAACAGGGGGCCTCTCTAGTGGCTACACCTTC.

This clone is a singleton in its sample. The V call is TRBV9, the J call TRBJ1-2; 8 bases agree with TRBD1. In germline, CDR1 is SGDLS, CDR2 YYNGEE. The CDR3 is 15 residues long. V shed 5 bases, J shed 7 bases, and the junction held 13 bases outside the gene matches. This CDR3 reads CASRDPGTGGRGYTF. The CDR3 region has the DNA TGTGCCAGCAGGGACCCCGGGACAGGCGGTCGTGGCTACACCTTC.

The DNA for the CDR3 is TGTGCCAGCAGTCCCCCGGGTCCCGATAGCAATCAGCCCCAGCATTTT. Its protein product is CASSPPGPDSNQPQHF. The V call is TRBV27, the J call TRBJ1-5; D uncertain. CDR3 length: 16 residues. CDR1 and CDR2 from the germline V gene are MNHEY and SMNVEV (reference sequence). V was clipped by 5 bases and J by 0 bases, with 14 bases between them.

The chain is built from TRBV19 and TRBJ2-7, with 8 positions matching TRBD1. With V trimmed by 4 bases and J by 5 bases, 7 bases remained unmatched. This CDR3 contains 14 residues. Germline V gene data show CDR1 as LNHDA and CDR2 as SQIVND (reference sequence). CDR3 in DNA: TGTGCCAGTAGTACGCAGGGGGCGAACAACGAGCAGTACTTC. Translation gives CASSTQGANNEQYF. Full variable domain (missing parts from reference TRBV19 and TRBJ2-7): DGGITQSPKYLFRKEGQNVTLSCEQNLNHDAMYWYRQDPGQGLRLIYYSQIVNDFQKGDIAEGYSVSREKKESFPLTVTSAQKNPTAFYLCASSTQGANNEQYFGPGTRLTVT.

This chain uses TRBV7-6 with TRBJ2-1; a weak D match, TRBD2 (6 bases). This CDR3 spans 17 amino acids. Trimming left V 5 bases short and J 1 base short, with 18 bases between. The germline V gene has CDR1 SGHVS and CDR2 FNYEAQ. This CDR3 is CASSPGPGLESYNEQFF. The CDR3 region has the DNA TGTGCCAGCAGCCCTGGACCGGGACTCGAATCCTACAATGAGCAGTTCTTC.

This clone has a single count. This chain links TRBV29-1 with TRBJ2-7, with D possibly TRBD2 on 5 matching bases. In germline, CDR1 is SQVTM, CDR2 ANQGSEA. The CDR3 consists of 12 residues. V was pared by 6 bases and J by 2 bases, with 11 bases between. CDR3 region: CSVDGGTYEQYF. CDR3 bases: TGCAGCGTGGACGGAGGCACCTACGAGCAGTACTTC.

The V call is TRBV6-1, the J call TRBJ2-1; 11 bases line up with TRBD2. The V gene's germline CDR1 is MNHNS and CDR2 SASEGT. The J segment lost 7 bases and the V segment lost 6 bases, leaving 8 bases of the junction unmatched. This CDR3 spans 15 amino acids. Here the CDR3 reads CASSPGASGRNEQFF. The CDR3 region has the DNA TGTGCCAGCAGCCCGGGGGCTAGCGGGAGGAATGAGCAGTTCTTC.

The V call is TRBV10-3, the J call TRBJ1-1; 9 bases line up with TRBD1. The germline gives CDR1 ENHRY, CDR2 SYGVKD. The CDR3 spans 17 residues. V dropped 7 bases and J dropped 3; count of bases not matched to a gene: 15. In nucleotides, the CDR3 is TGTGCCATCAATACGACAGGGGGGATTGATCCGTACACTGAAGCTTTCTTT. Protein: CAINTTGGIDPYTEAFF.

The CDR3 bases are TGTGCCAGCAGCTCCCAGGGGGTTCCGAACACTGAAGCTTTCTTT. Translating gives CASSSQGVPNTEAFF. The chain couples TRBV9 to TRBJ1-1; the match to TRBD1 covers 7 bases. Germline CDR1 and CDR2: SGDLS and YYNGEE. Germline trimming cut 4 bases from V and 1 base from J; bases unmatched to any gene: 7. The CDR3 runs 15 residues.

With respect to this clone: A much larger clone differs from this one at a single base, so this may be a read error. CDR3 in DNA: TGTGCCAGCAGCCCAGATAATGAAAAACTGTTTTTT. This translates into CASSPDNEKLFF. The chain uses TRBV21-1 and TRBJ1-4; TRBD1, as called in the table, went unchecked against the DNA. TRBV21-1 is flagged as a pseudogene. The CDR3 has 12 residues.

The chain has TRBV6-1 and TRBJ2-3; 7 bases line up with TRBD1. The trim removed 9 bases at V and 1 base at J, leaving 7 bases unmatched. The CDR3 runs 14 residues. Germline V gene sequence: CDR1 MNHNS, CDR2 SASEGT. Written as DNA, the CDR3 is TGTGCCAGTGAGCTGGACAGGCGCACAGATACGCAGTATTTT. It codes for CASELDRRTDTQYF.

The chain is built from TRBV30 and TRBJ1-6, with D unclear. Between the trimmed V and J ends, which lost 3 bases and 5 bases, there was a span of 8 bases. The CDR3 totals 13 residues. Germline V gene sequence: CDR1 GTSNPN, CDR2 SVGIG (reference sequence). CDR3 sequence reads: CAWSLGNNSPLHF. CDR3 sequence (DNA): TGTGCCTGGAGCCTCGGGAATAATTCACCCCTCCACTTT.

The CDR3 bases are TGTGCCAGCAGCCTTCTGGGGGGGATGAACACTGAAGCTTTCTTT. Translated, it gives CASSLLGGMNTEAFF. This chain uses TRBV11-2 with TRBJ1-1; a weak D match, TRBD1 (5 bases). V lost 5 bases and J 0 bases, leaving 13 bases between the germline ends. The CDR3 is 15 residues long. The V gene's germline CDR1 is SGHAT and CDR2 FQNNGV.

The J gene is TRBJ2-5, the V gene TRBV27; no clear D. Near its end, the DNA agrees better with TRBJ2-7, so the J call may be wrong. Germline assignment: CDR1 MNHEY and CDR2 SMNVEV (reference sequence). There are 14 residues in the CDR3. The CDR3 loop reads CASSLRLLAYEQYF. The CDR3 DNA reads TGTGCCAGCAGTTTAAGATTGCTAGCCTACGAGCAGTACTTC.

V usage is TRBV19 and J usage is TRBJ1-2; D is undetermined. CDR1 LNHDA and CDR2 SQIVND come from the germline V gene (reference sequence). The CDR3 totals 13 residues. Trimming took 10 bases from V and 8 from J, leaving 20 bases between them. The CDR3 nucleotides are TGTGCCACACGAGGACTGCCAGGAGGGGGCTACACCTTC. Protein: CATRGLPGGGYTF.

The chain couples TRBV5-1 to TRBJ1-6; a weak D match, TRBD1 (5 bases). The length of the CDR3 is 15 residues. CDR1 is SGHRS, CDR2 YFSETQ, per germline. The germline V and J ends were trimmed by 2 bases and 7 bases, with 13 bases remaining between them. In DNA form, the CDR3 reads TGCGCCAGCAGCTTAATGACAGTGGGAAATTCACCCCTCCACTTT. Protein sequence: CASSLMTVGNSPLHF.

This clone was recorded only once. The chain recombines TRBV10-2 with TRBJ2-5, with D uncertain. The CDR3 runs to 10 residues. Trimming took 8 bases from V and 3 from J, leaving 4 bases between them. Germline values: CDR1 WSHSY, CDR2 SAAADI. DNA of the CDR3: TGCGCCAGCGCAGAAGAGACCCAGTACTTC. Its protein is CASAEETQYF.

This clone appeared once. The gene calls are TRBV7-6 and TRBJ2-3, with D perhaps matching TRBD2 (6 bases). CDR3 length: 17 amino acids. The germline CDR1 and CDR2 sequences are SGHVS and FNYEAQ. Trimming pared 4 bases from V and 4 bases from J, leaving 21 bases between. CDR3 loop: CASSSAGSAARADTQYF. DNA of the CDR3: TGTGCCAGCAGCTCCGCGGGATCAGCGGCAAGGGCAGATACGCAGTATTTT.

The V and J genes are TRBV11-2 and TRBJ2-1, with 14 nucleotides matching TRBD2. The J segment lost 7 bases and the V segment lost 3 bases, leaving 2 bases of the junction unmatched. This CDR3 comprises 15 residues. Germline CDR1 and CDR2: SGHAT and FQNNGV. The CDR3 spells CASSFGTSGGNEQFF. CDR3 DNA sequence: TGTGCCAGCAGCTTCGGGACTAGCGGGGGAAATGAGCAGTTCTTC.